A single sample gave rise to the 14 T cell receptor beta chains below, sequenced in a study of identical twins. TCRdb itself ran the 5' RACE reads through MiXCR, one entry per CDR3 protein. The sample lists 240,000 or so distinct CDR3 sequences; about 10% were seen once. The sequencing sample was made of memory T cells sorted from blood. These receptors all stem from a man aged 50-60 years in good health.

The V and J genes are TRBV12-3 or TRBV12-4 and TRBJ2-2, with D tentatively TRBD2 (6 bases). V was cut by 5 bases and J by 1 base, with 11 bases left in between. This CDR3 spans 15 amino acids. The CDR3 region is CASSEDSGNTGELFF. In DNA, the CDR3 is TGTGCCAGCAGTGAGGATAGCGGGAACACCGGGGAGCTGTTTTTT.

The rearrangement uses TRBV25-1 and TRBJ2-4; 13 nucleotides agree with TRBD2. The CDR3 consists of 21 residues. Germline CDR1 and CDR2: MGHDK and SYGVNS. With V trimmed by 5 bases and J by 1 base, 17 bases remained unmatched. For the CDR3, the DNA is TGTGCCAGCAGTTCGACACTGGGACTTCAGACTAGCGGGAGGGCCAAAAACATTCAGTACTTC. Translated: CASSSTLGLQTSGRAKNIQYF.

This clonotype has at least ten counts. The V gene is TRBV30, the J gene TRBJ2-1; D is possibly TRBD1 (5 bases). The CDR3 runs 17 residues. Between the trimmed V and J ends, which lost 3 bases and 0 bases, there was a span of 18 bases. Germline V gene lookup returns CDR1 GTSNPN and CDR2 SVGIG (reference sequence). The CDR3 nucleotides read TGTGCCTGGAGGTCTATTTCAGGGTTAAGCTCCTACAATGAGCAGTTCTTC. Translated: CAWRSISGLSSYNEQFF.

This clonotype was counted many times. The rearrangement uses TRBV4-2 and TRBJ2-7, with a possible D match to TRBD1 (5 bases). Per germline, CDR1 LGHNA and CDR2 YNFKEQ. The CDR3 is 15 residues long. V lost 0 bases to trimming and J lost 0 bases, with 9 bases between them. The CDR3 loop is CASSQELDSSYEQYF. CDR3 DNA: TGTGCCAGCAGCCAAGAACTTGACAGCTCCTACGAGCAGTACTTC.

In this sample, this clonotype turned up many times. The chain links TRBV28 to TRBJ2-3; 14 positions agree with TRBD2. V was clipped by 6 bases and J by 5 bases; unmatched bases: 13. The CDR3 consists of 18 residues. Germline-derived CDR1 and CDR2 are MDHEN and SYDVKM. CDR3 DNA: TGTGCCAGCAGGAACTCGGGACTAGCGGGAGTAGGAGGAGATACGCAGTATTTT. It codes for CASRNSGLAGVGGDTQYF.

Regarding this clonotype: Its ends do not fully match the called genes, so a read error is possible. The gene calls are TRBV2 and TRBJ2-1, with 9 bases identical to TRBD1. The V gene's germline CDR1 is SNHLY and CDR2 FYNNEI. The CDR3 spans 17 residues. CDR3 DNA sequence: TGTGCCAGCAGCACACCGGGACAGGGACTATCCTCCAATGAGCAGTTCTTT. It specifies CASSTPGQGLSSNEQFF.

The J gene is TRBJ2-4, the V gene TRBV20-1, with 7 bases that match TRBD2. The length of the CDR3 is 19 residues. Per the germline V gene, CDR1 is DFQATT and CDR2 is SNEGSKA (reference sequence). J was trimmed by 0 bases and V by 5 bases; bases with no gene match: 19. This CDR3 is CSASPGGSHLKLAKNIQYF. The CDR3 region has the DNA TGCAGTGCTTCTCCGGGCGGGAGTCATTTAAAACTAGCCAAAAACATTCAGTACTTC.

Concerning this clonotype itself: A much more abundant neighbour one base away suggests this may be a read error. DNA for the CDR3: TGTGCCAGCAGTTATTTGGGACAGGGGCCCTTCGAGCAGTACTTC. Protein sequence: CASSYLGQGPFEQYF. The chain uses TRBV6-2 or TRBV6-3 and TRBJ2-7, with TRBD1 matching 10 bases. CDR1 is MNHEY and CDR2 is SVGEGT in the germline V gene. The junction had 8 bases not matched to a gene; V was cut back by 3 bases and J by 6 bases. The CDR3 extends over 15 amino acids.

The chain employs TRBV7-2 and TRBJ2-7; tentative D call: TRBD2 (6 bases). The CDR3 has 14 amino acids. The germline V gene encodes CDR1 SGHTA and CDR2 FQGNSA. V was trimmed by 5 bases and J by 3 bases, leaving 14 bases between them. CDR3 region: CASSLGLFDYEQYF. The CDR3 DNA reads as TGTGCCAGCAGCCTCGGACTATTCGACTACGAGCAGTACTTC. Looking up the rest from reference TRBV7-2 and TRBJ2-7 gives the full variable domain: GAGVSQSPSNKVTEKGKDVELRCDPISGHTALYWYRQSLGQGLEFLIYFQGNSAPDKSGLPSDRFSAERTGGSVSTLTIQRTQQEDSAVYLCASSLGLFDYEQYFGPGTRLTVT.

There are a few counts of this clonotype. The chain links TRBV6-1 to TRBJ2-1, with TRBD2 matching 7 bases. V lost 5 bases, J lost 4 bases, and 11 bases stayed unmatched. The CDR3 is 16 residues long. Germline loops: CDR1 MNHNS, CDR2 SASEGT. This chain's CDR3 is CASSTATSLYYNEQFF. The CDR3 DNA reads TGTGCCAGCAGTACCGCGACTAGCCTTTATTACAATGAGCAGTTCTTC.

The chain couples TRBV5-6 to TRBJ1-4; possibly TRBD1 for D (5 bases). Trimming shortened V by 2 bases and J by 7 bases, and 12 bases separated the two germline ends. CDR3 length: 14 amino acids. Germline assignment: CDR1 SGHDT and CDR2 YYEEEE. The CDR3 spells CASSLQDPGEKLFF. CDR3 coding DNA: TGTGCCAGCAGCTTACAGGATCCGGGTGAAAAACTGTTTTTT.

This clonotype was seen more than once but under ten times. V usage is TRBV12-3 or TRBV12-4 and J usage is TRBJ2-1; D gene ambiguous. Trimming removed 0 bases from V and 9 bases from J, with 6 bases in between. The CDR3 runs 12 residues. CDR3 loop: CASSLAPGEQFF. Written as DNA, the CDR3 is TGTGCCAGCAGTTTAGCGCCCGGTGAGCAGTTCTTC.

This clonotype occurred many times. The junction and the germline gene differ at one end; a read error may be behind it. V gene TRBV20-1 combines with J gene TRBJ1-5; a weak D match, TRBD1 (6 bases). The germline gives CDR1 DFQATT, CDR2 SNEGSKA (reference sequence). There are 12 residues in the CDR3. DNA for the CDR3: TGCAGTGCGAGAGGGGGGGCCCAGCCCCAGCATTTT. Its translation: CSARGGAQPQHF.

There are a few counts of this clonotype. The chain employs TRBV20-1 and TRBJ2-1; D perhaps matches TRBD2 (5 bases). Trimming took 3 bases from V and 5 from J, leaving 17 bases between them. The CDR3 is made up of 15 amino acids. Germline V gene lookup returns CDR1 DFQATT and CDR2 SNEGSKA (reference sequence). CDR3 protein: CSARGFETIDNEQFF. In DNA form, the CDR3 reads TGCAGTGCTAGGGGTTTCGAGACTATAGACAATGAGCAGTTCTTC.